Presented here are 2 T cell receptor beta chains from one specimen sequenced in a study of blood T cell repertoires in COVID-19. Repertoires were generated with immunoSEQ multiplex PCR, while TCRdb's copy carries only in-frame clones and drops some. The sample shows over 85,000 clones, 70% to 85% of them seen only once. Sequenced: peripheral blood. These receptors were collected from a human donor in a cohort sampled during active COVID-19.

V gene TRBV19 combines with J gene TRBJ1-4, with a possible D match to TRBD1 (5 bases). V was cut by 5 bases and J by 8 bases, with 15 bases left in between. In germline, CDR1 is LNHDA, CDR2 SQIVND (reference sequence). The CDR3 runs to 14 residues. CDR3 in DNA: TGTGCCAGTAGTCCGACAGTTGATCGGGAAAAACTGTTTTTT. Protein sequence: CASSPTVDREKLFF.

This clone came up a few times. The chain has TRBV30 and TRBJ2-1, with 10 nucleotides matching TRBD2. This CDR3 contains 14 residues. Germline lookup yields CDR1 GTSNPN and CDR2 SVGIG (reference sequence). The trim removed 3 bases at V and 3 bases at J, leaving 2 bases unmatched. The CDR3 region is CAWRIAGGYNEQFF. In nucleotides, the CDR3 is TGTGCCTGGAGGATAGCGGGGGGCTACAATGAGCAGTTCTTC.